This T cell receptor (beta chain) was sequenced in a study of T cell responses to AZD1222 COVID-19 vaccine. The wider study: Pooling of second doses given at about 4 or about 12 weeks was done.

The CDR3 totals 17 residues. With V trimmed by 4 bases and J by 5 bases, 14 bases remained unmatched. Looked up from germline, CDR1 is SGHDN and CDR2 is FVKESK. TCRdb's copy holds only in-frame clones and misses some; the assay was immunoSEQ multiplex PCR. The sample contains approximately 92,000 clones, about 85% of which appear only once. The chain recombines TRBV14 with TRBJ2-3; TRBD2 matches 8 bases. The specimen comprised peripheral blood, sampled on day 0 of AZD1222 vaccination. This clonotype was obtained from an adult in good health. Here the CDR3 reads CASSPSRASGGRDTQYF. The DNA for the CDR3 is TGTGCCAGCAGCCCCTCCCGGGCGAGCGGGGGAAGAGATACGCAGTATTTT.